Listed below are T cell receptor beta chains from one sample, sequenced in a study of T cell responses to AZD1222 COVID-19 vaccine. The assay was immunoSEQ multiplex PCR, and TCRdb's table has in-frame clones only and misses some. The repertoire includes about 100,000 clones, around 90% of them detected once, and 15% to 20% sits in the top ten. The sequences come from peripheral blood, collected on day 0 of AZD1222 vaccination. The receptors were sampled from an adult in good health. The CDR3 runs from the conserved cysteine through the conserved F or W. D genes are given only for firm matches. For some rows the clone size is stated as once, few or many, or as a class when expanded; others skip it.

v_gene,j_gene,abundance,d_gene,CDR3nt,CDR3aa
TRBV5-1,TRBJ2-7,-,TRBD1,TGCGCCAGCAGCTTGGGTCCGGACAGGACAACCTACGAGCAGTACTTC,CASSLGPDRTTYEQYF
TRBV28,TRBJ2-7,-,-,TGTGCCAGCAGTCGCGGGACAGCACGCGAGCAGTACTTC,CASSRGTAREQYF
TRBV27,TRBJ2-7,-,TRBD2,TGTGCCAGCAGTACCTCTAGCGGGAGCTACCTCGCCGAGCAGTACTTC,CASSTSSGSYLAEQYF
TRBV9,TRBJ1-6,-,TRBD1,TGTGCCAGCAGCGAACAGGGGGCTAGTTCACCCCTCCACTTT,CASSEQGASSPLHF
TRBV20-1,TRBJ1-5,-,TRBD1,TGCAGTGCTAGTCCAGGGGGGTTAAGCAATCAGCCCCAGCATTTT,CSASPGGLSNQPQHF
TRBV20-1,TRBJ1-5,-,-,TGCAGTGCTAGTAGAGACCCTCGAACCAATCAGCCCCAGCATTTT,CSASRDPRTNQPQHF
TRBV6-5,TRBJ1-1,-,TRBD1,TGTGCCAGCAGCAGGACAGGGGGAACTGAAGCTTTCTTT,CASSRTGGTEAFF
TRBV11-3,TRBJ2-5,medium-sized,-,TGTGCCAGCAGCTTAAAGTGGAGGGCCCATGGGAGGGAGACCCAGTACTTC,CASSLKWRAHGRETQYF
TRBV19,TRBJ2-1,-,TRBD2,TGTGCCAGTAGTATCCAGGCGGGAGTTATGGATGAGCAGTTCTTC,CASSIQAGVMDEQFF
TRBV25-1,TRBJ2-7,-,TRBD1,TGTGCCAGCAGCAGGGGGAGTACAGCGAACGAGCAGTACTTC,CASSRGSTANEQYF
TRBV11-1,TRBJ2-7,-,-,TGTGCCAGCAGCTTAGGGACTGCAGGGGAGCAGTACTTC,CASSLGTAGEQYF
TRBV29-1,TRBJ2-6,-,-,TGCAGCGTTGGGGCCGGCTTCTCTGGGGCCAACGTCCTGACTTTC,CSVGAGFSGANVLTF
TRBV6-9,TRBJ1-1,-,TRBD1,TGTGCCAGCCGCGGACAGGGGGACATGAACACTGAAGCTTTCTTT,CASRGQGDMNTEAFF
TRBV7-2,TRBJ2-7,-,-,TGTGCCAGCAGCTACGCCCCCGGGGAGAGGGCCGACTTC,CASSYAPGERADF
TRBV27,TRBJ1-3,-,-,TGTGCCAGCAGTGATTCAAGTTCCTCTGGAAACACCATATATTTT,CASSDSSSSGNTIYF
TRBV4-1,TRBJ2-1,-,-,TGCGCCAGCAGCCAAGCGGCCTCCTACAATGAGCAGTTCTTC,CASSQAASYNEQFF
TRBV19,TRBJ2-3,-,TRBD1,TGTGCCAGTAGTACTGGACAGGCCAGCACAGATACGCAGTATTTT,CASSTGQASTDTQYF
TRBV10-3,TRBJ1-2,-,TRBD1,TGTGCCATCAGTGGAACCGGGACAGCTAACTATGGCTACACCTTC,CAISGTGTANYGYTF
TRBV28,TRBJ2-4,-,-,TGTGCCAGCAGTTCCCCCGTCAGTTTAAAAAACATTCAGTACTTC,CASSSPVSLKNIQYF
TRBV29-1,TRBJ1-1,-,TRBD1,TGCAGCGTTGGGGGGGACAGGGTGAACACTGAAGCTTTCTTT,CSVGGDRVNTEAFF
TRBV11-1,TRBJ1-1,few,-,TGTGCCAGCAGCCCGATGGGTATTCGGCCTGAAGCTTTCTTT,CASSPMGIRPEAFF
TRBV5-1,TRBJ1-3,-,-,TGCGCCAGCAGCTTGGCCACAGGGACTCGCTCTGGAAACACCATATATTTT,CASSLATGTRSGNTIYF
TRBV19,TRBJ1-2,-,TRBD1,TGTGCCAGTAGTATAGGGTCGGGGACAGGGAACTATGGCTACACCTTC,CASSIGSGTGNYGYTF
TRBV4-1,TRBJ1-5,-,-,TGCGCCAGCAGCCAAGAGTCGGGCCAGCCCCAGCATTTT,CASSQESGQPQHF
TRBV6-5,TRBJ1-2,-,-,TGTGCCAGCAGTAGACCGACAGAGTATGGCTACACCTTC,CASSRPTEYGYTF
TRBV11-3,TRBJ2-1,-,TRBD2,TGTGCCAGCAGCCCGGGGCTGACTAGCGGGAGCTATGAGCAGTTCTTC,CASSPGLTSGSYEQFF
TRBV5-4,TRBJ2-2,-,-,TGTGCCAGCAGCCCAAGGATGGGTCCCGGGGAGCTGTTTTTT,CASSPRMGPGELFF
TRBV27,TRBJ2-2,-,TRBD2,TGTGCCAGCAGTTTAAGACGGGGGGGCCAGAACACCGGGGAGCTGTTTTTT,CASSLRRGGQNTGELFF
TRBV7-8,TRBJ1-6,-,TRBD1,TGTGCCAGCAGCCGATCGGACAGGGGGGATTCACCCCTCCACTTT,CASSRSDRGDSPLHF
TRBV11-3,TRBJ1-1,-,-,TGTGCCAGCAGCTCCCTGGGCGGGGTCCCTGAAGCTTTCTTT,CASSSLGGVPEAFF
TRBV6-2/TRBV6-3,TRBJ2-3,-,-,TGTGCCAGCAGTTCTAGCACAGATACGCAGTATTTT,CASSSSTDTQYF
TRBV19,TRBJ2-7,-,-,TGTGCCAGTAGTATCACGGGAGCGGACTACGAGCAGTACTTC,CASSITGADYEQYF
TRBV30,TRBJ1-5,-,TRBD1,TGTGCCTGGAGTAGGACAGGGAATCAGCCCCAGCATTTT,CAWSRTGNQPQHF
TRBV23-1,TRBJ2-7,-,-,TGCGCCAGCAGTCCCCTGGGGGTCTACGAGCAGTACTTC,CASSPLGVYEQYF
TRBV21-1,TRBJ2-5,few,-,TGTGCCAGCAGCAAAGTGATTGGGGGGCCGCAAGAGACCCAGTACTTC,CASSKVIGGPQETQYF
TRBV10-3,TRBJ1-6,-,-,TGTGCCATCAGTGAGTCGGCCCGGGCGGGCTGGAGCTCCTATAATTCACCCCTCCACTTT,CAISESARAGWSSYNSPLHF
TRBV6-5,TRBJ1-2,-,-,TGTGCCAGCAGGCTCGGGTATGGCTACACCTTC,CASRLGYGYTF
TRBV27,TRBJ2-2,-,-,TGTGCCAGCTTAAGCGCGAACACCGGGGAGCTGTTTTTT,CASLSANTGELFF
TRBV9,TRBJ2-3,-,TRBD2,TGTGCCAGCAGCGTTATAGCGGGCCTTAGCACAGATACGCAGTATTTT,CASSVIAGLSTDTQYF
TRBV11-2,TRBJ1-1,-,TRBD1,TGTGCCAGCACCGCGAACCCCCGGGACAGCTACACTGAAGCTTTCTTT,CASTANPRDSYTEAFF
TRBV11-2,TRBJ2-3,-,TRBD2,TGTGCCAGCAGTAGCGGGAGTTGGACAGATACGCAGTATTTT,CASSSGSWTDTQYF
TRBV7-2,TRBJ1-5,-,-,TGTGCCAGCAGCTTAGTCGCGGATGTGGTCAATCAGCCCCAGCATTTT,CASSLVADVVNQPQHF
TRBV6-1,TRBJ1-2,-,TRBD1,TGTGCCAGCAGTGATTCGATTAGACCGGGACAGGGGACCTATGGCTACACCTTC,CASSDSIRPGQGTYGYTF
TRBV6-7,TRBJ2-7,-,-,TGTGCCAGCAGCTCTTTTAAGGACCGCTACGAGCAGTACTTC,CASSSFKDRYEQYF
TRBV12-3/TRBV12-4,TRBJ2-5,-,-,TGTGCCAACTTTCTAGCAAAAGAGACCCAGTACTTC,CANFLAKETQYF
TRBV4-2,TRBJ2-2,-,-,TGTGCCAGCAGCCGGGATCGGAGTAGTTCCGGGGAGCTGTTTTTT,CASSRDRSSSGELFF
TRBV15,TRBJ2-1,-,TRBD2,TGTGCCACCAGTCACGGACCTGGCGGGTCTAGCGGCGAGCAGTTCTTC,CATSHGPGGSSGEQFF
TRBV27,TRBJ2-7,once,TRBD1,TGTGCCAGCAGTTTGGGCCCTCCCGGGACAGAACCCTACGAGCAGTACTTC,CASSLGPPGTEPYEQYF
TRBV11-3,TRBJ2-7,-,TRBD2,TGTGCCAGCAGCTTAGATCTACGGCGGGGGGGCCTCGAGCAGTACTTC,CASSLDLRRGGLEQYF
TRBV5-4,TRBJ2-7,-,-,TGTGCCAGCAGCCCACAGGGTGACTACGAGCAGTACTTC,CASSPQGDYEQYF
TRBV9,TRBJ2-3,-,-,TGTGCCAGCAGCGTAAGCCCCGGCTACACAGATACGCAGTATTTT,CASSVSPGYTDTQYF
TRBV19,TRBJ2-7,-,-,TGTGCCAGTAGAGACAGGGAGGGGTACGAGCAGTACTTC,CASRDREGYEQYF
TRBV13,TRBJ1-1,-,-,TGTGCCAGCAGATCTAGAGGGGGGGCGAACACTGAAGCTTTCTTT,CASRSRGGANTEAFF
TRBV7-9,TRBJ1-1,-,TRBD1,TGTGCCAGCAGAGTGGGACAGGTGAACACTGAAGCTTTCTTT,CASRVGQVNTEAFF
TRBV2,TRBJ1-4,-,TRBD1,TGTGCCACCCGGGGGACAGGGCTTGAAAAACTGTTTTTT,CATRGTGLEKLFF
TRBV12-3/TRBV12-4,TRBJ2-3,-,-,TGTGCCAGCAGTCAGGAGTCCGATACGCAGTATTTT,CASSQESDTQYF
TRBV5-1,TRBJ2-5,-,-,TGCGCCAGCAGCTTCCAGGGATGGATACAAGAGACCCAGTACTTC,CASSFQGWIQETQYF
TRBV11-2,TRBJ1-5,-,-,TGTGCCAGCAGCTTAGGGATTGGTCAGCCCCAGCATTTT,CASSLGIGQPQHF